Sequencing of this T cell receptor (beta chain) was carried out in a study of T cell changes during pregnancy in multiple sclerosis (dated by TCRdb to the late 2010s). About the full investigation: The study looked at changes in the T cell repertoire across pregnancy in women with multiple sclerosis.

CDR1 and CDR2 (SGHDT, YYEEEE) derive from the germline V gene. The CDR3, cysteine through phenylalanine, is 15 amino acids long. The sequence is cut down to CDR3 DNA, 45 bases in frame from base 1. Cut back by 4 bases and 7 bases, the V and J ends lie 20 bases apart. Preparation of the library involved the immunoSEQ multiplex PCR assay. In TCRdb, the immuneACCESS table is reduced to in-frame sequences with V and J assigned. These tables do not hold every clone; where another copy was compared, an unresolved V gene accounts for under half, and the others remain unexplained. The sample table records 53,000 or so clones; around 94% of these occur just once. The ten largest clones capture less than 0.65% of the sample. Concerning this clone itself: Its antigen has not been determined. No much larger clonotype is one base removed from it; base qualities were not supplied.

This receptor was taken from a female donor with multiple sclerosis, enrolled in a pregnancy study. The rearranged segments are TRBV5-6 and TRBJ1-1, with a weak D call of TRBD1 (5 bases match). This specimen was CD4+ T cells from peripheral blood mononuclear cells, taken in the second trimester of pregnancy. CDR3 protein: CASSLRPGGFSEAFF. The sequence in DNA is TGTGCCAGCAGCCTCCGGCCCGGGGGTTTTAGTGAAGCTTTCTTT.